The text below deals with one T cell receptor (beta chain). The data belong to a study of blood T cell repertoires in COVID-19. The overall study: Sites in the United States, Italy and Spain provided acute and convalescent COVID-19 samples. T cells, B-cell-depleted T cells, or PBMCs provided the cDNA or gDNA that served as material.

In the source study's methods: For nucleated cells, counts were estimated from reference gene primer amplification. Clones were sequenced by immunoSEQ multiplex PCR, and TCRdb holds only the in-frame ones, with some missing. That table is the source of V, J and clone size, and D and trimming were worked out from the DNA. This repertoire shows roughly 67,000 clones, about 83% found once; its top ten account for over 5%. In germline, CDR1 is SGHDT, CDR2 YYEEEE. The V end lost 3 bases, the J end lost 3 bases, and 13 bases lay between the germline ends. The CDR3 runs 15 residues. The rearrangement links TRBV5-6 to TRBJ1-5; D is uncertain. This receptor was obtained from an older woman with acute or convalescent COVID-19. Input material: peripheral blood. CDR3 coding DNA: TGTGCCAGCAGCTCGGGTCTTGTGGACAATCAGCCCCAGCATTTT. This translates into CASSSGLVDNQPQHF.